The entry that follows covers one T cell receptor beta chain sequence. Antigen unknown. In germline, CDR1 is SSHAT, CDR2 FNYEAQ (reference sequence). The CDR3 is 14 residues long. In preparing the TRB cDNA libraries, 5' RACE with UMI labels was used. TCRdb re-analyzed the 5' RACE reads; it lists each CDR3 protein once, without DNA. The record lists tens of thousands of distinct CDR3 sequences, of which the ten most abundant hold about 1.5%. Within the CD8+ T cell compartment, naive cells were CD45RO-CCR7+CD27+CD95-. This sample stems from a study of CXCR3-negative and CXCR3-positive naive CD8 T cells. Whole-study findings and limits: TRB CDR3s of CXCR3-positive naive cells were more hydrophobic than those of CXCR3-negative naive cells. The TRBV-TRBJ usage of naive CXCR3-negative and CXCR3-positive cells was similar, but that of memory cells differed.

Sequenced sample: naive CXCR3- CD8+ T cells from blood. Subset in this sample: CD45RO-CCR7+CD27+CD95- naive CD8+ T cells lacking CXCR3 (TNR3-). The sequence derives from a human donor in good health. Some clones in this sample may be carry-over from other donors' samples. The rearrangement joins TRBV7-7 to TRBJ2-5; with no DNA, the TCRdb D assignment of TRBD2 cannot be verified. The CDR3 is CASSVDRALETQYF.